Reported below is one T cell receptor (beta chain). The method was immunoSEQ multiplex PCR; TCRdb's version includes in-frame clones alone and lacks a portion of them. The sample records 200,000 to 250,000 clones, about nine tenths being singletons. This sample is drawn from a study of blood T cell repertoires in COVID-19. The length of the CDR3 is 13 residues. Trimming removed 6 bases at V and 1 base at J, with 9 bases between. CDR1 and CDR2 from the germline V gene are LNHDA and SQIVND (reference sequence). The receptor was isolated from a woman aged 40-49 years with acute COVID-19. Source material: PBMCs or T cells enriched from blood (not recorded which). The chain is built from TRBV19 and TRBJ1-1; D is unclear. The CDR3 spells CASRKHPNTEAFF. CDR3 DNA: TGTGCCAGTAGGAAACACCCGAACACTGAAGCTTTCTTT.